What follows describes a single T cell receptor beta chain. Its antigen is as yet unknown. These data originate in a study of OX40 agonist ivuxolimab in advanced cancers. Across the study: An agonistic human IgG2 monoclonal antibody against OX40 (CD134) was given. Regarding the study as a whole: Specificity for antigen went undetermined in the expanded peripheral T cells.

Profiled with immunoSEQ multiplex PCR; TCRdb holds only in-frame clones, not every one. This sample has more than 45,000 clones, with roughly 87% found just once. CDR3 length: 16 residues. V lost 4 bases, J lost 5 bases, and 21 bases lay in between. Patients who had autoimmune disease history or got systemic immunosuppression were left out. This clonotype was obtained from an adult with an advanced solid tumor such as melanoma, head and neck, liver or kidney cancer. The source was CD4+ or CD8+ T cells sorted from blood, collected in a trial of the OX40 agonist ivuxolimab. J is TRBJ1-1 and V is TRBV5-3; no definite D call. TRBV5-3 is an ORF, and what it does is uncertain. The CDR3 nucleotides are TGTGCCAGAAGCCCACGGGGTGTAGGGTGGGGTACTGAAGCTTTCTTT. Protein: CARSPRGVGWGTEAFF.